This T cell receptor beta chain comes out of a study of T-cell reconstitution after alpha-beta-depleted transplantation in children. The TCRbeta library incorporated unique molecular identifiers. TCRdb analysed the PCR reads with MiXCR anew, one entry per CDR3 protein. Here the sample spans about 900,000 distinct CDR3 sequences, around 30% being singletons. CDR3 length equals 14 residues. Per germline, CDR1 MNHEY and CDR2 SVGEGT. Trimming at V came to 2 bases and at J to 12 bases, leaving 7 bases not matched to a gene. The genes are TRBV6-2 or TRBV6-3 and TRBJ2-1, with 10 bases that match TRBD2. The material sequenced was PBMCs, mostly from graft donor cells, taken 360 days after TCRalphabeta/CD19-depleted stem cell transplant. This TCR derives from a boy under two years old who had a stem cell transplant for SCID, so the T cells may come from the graft donor. The CDR3 reads CASSYMVAGGLQFF. Written as DNA, the CDR3 is TGTGCCAGCAGTTACATGGTAGCGGGGGGATTGCAGTTCTTC.